A single sample gave rise to the 16 T cell receptor beta chains below, sequenced in a study of CD8 T cells in ankylosing spondylitis. TCRdb re-called the 5' RACE reads through MiXCR, storing one row per CDR3 protein. The table has about 150,000 distinct CDR3 sequences, roughly 44% seen once. Source material: synovial fluid, either unsorted or a sorted T cell fraction (not recorded which). All receptors come from a male donor with ankylosing spondylitis.

The table lists this clonotype with a few counts. This chain connects TRBV12-3 or TRBV12-4 to TRBJ2-2, with 12 bases matching TRBD2. The CDR3 runs 17 residues. V shed 3 bases and J 1 base; nucleotides not matched to a gene: 3. The CDR3 DNA reads as TGTGCCAGCAGTTTCTGGACTAGCGGGGTGAACACCGGGGAGCTGTTTTTT. This encodes CASSFWTSGVNTGELFF.

This clonotype appeared a few times. The chain joins TRBV20-1 to TRBJ2-7; TRBD1 matches 10 bases. After removal of 7 bases from V and 4 bases from J, the junction contained 13 bases not matched to a gene. This CDR3 contains 15 residues. The germline V gene has CDR1 DFQATT and CDR2 SNEGSKA (reference sequence). The CDR3 DNA reads TGCAGTGTTTTCCACCCCGGGACAGGGGAATACGAGCAGTACTTC. Amino acid sequence: CSVFHPGTGEYEQYF.

As DNA, the CDR3 is TGCGCCAGCAGCCAAGATCACCCTAGCGGGAGGACTTACAATGAGCAGTTCTTC. This encodes CASSQDHPSGRTYNEQFF. This sequence joins TRBV4-3 and TRBJ2-1, with 11 nucleotides matching TRBD2. Per the germline V gene, CDR1 is LGHNA and CDR2 is YSLEER. The CDR3 consists of 18 residues. Germline trimming cut 0 bases from V and 4 bases from J; bases unmatched to any gene: 8.

The rearrangement joins TRBV28 to TRBJ2-2; tentatively, D is TRBD1 or TRBD2 (5 bases each). Germline V CDR1 and CDR2: MDHEN, SYDVKM. This CDR3 has 18 residues. With 3 bases removed from V and 4 bases from J, the gap between germline ends came to 21 bases. This chain's CDR3 is CASSFPRFWGLITGELFF. The CDR3 DNA sequence: TGTGCCAGCAGTTTTCCCCGTTTTTGGGGGTTAATCACCGGGGAGCTGTTTTTT.

This clonotype turned up a few times. The chain has TRBV27 and TRBJ1-2; perhaps TRBD1 as D (6 bases). Germline CDR1 is MNHEY and CDR2 is SMNVEV (reference sequence). V was trimmed by 3 bases and J by 3 bases, leaving 8 bases between them. The CDR3 sequence is 13 residues long. CDR3 coding DNA: TGTGCCAGCAGTTTCACAGGGTACTATGGCTACACCTTC. Translated: CASSFTGYYGYTF.

This sequence joins TRBV20-1 and TRBJ1-4; weak D call: TRBD1 (6 bases). The CDR3 spans 14 residues. V lost 4 bases, J lost 5 bases, and 14 bases lay in between. Germline loops: CDR1 DFQATT, CDR2 SNEGSKA (reference sequence). The CDR3 nucleotides read TGCAGTGCTACTCGGACAGTGCCCAATGAAAAACTGTTTTTT. Residues: CSATRTVPNEKLFF.

The chain links TRBV20-1 to TRBJ1-2; the D is unclear. In germline, CDR1 is DFQATT, CDR2 SNEGSKA (reference sequence). The CDR3 totals 14 residues. The ends were cut back, 3 bases at V and 1 base at J, with 12 bases in the middle. The CDR3: CSARADTRNYGYTF. The CDR3 DNA follows: TGCAGTGCTAGGGCAGATACTCGTAACTATGGCTACACCTTC.

A single count supports this clonotype. This CDR3 reads CASSQWAGQVAETQYF. As DNA, the CDR3 is TGTGCCAGCAGCCAATGGGCCGGCCAGGTAGCAGAGACCCAGTACTTC. V and J are TRBV3-1 and TRBJ2-5; no reliable D call. The germline V gene has CDR1 LGHDT and CDR2 YNNKEL (reference sequence). V lost 2 bases and J 4 bases, leaving 17 bases between the germline ends. CDR3 length: 16 amino acids.

CDR3 in DNA: TGTGCCAGCAGCTTCTCTTACAGGGTATTTAATCAGCCCCAGCATTTT. This encodes CASSFSYRVFNQPQHF. V usage is TRBV7-8 and J usage is TRBJ1-5; perhaps TRBD1 as D (6 bases). The CDR3 is 16 residues long. The V end was cut by 3 bases, the J end by 4 bases, with 16 bases between. Germline loops: CDR1 SGHVS, CDR2 FQNEAQ.

This chain connects TRBV12-3 or TRBV12-4 to TRBJ2-3; TRBD2 aligns across 14 bases. V dropped 7 bases and J dropped 0; count of bases not matched to a gene: 12. The CDR3 is made up of 19 amino acids. The CDR3 sequence: CASNWGGTSGGSSTDTQYF. In DNA, the CDR3 is TGTGCCAGCAACTGGGGTGGGACTAGCGGGGGATCTAGCACAGATACGCAGTATTTT.

DNA of the CDR3: TGTGCCAGCAGTTTAAGGACAGTCCTAACTAACTATGGCTACACCTTC. Translated: CASSLRTVLTNYGYTF. V usage is TRBV28 and J usage is TRBJ1-2; a weak D match, TRBD1 (6 bases). Germline-derived CDR1 and CDR2 are MDHEN and SYDVKM. Trimming cost V 2 bases and J 0 bases, with 13 bases left between them. The CDR3 covers 16 residues.

This clonotype came up a few times. The rearrangement joins TRBV7-9 to TRBJ2-1; possible D gene TRBD2, 5 bases. The CDR3 is made up of 16 amino acids. Germline loops: CDR1 SEHNR, CDR2 FQNEAQ (reference sequence). The V and J ends lost 4 bases and 1 base respectively, with 14 bases between them. The CDR3 sequence is CASSSSRSGSYNEQFF. CDR3 coding DNA: TGTGCCAGCAGCTCCAGTAGGTCGGGGTCCTACAATGAGCAGTTCTTC.

CDR3 amino acids: CATREGGANEQFF. The CDR3 bases are TGTGCCACCAGGGAAGGGGGGGCAAATGAGCAGTTCTTC. The chain recombines TRBV15 with TRBJ2-1, with D possibly TRBD2 on 7 matching bases. The V end was cut by 6 bases, the J end by 7 bases, with 13 bases between. The CDR3 sequence is 13 residues long. The germline CDR1 and CDR2 sequences are LNHNV and YYDKDF (reference sequence).

Concerning this clonotype: One end of the junction is discordant with germline, which a read error may explain. The chain joins TRBV4-1 to TRBJ2-2; TRBD2 might be the D (6 bases). CDR1 is MGHRA and CDR2 is YSYEKL in the germline V gene. The length of the CDR3 is 18 residues. CDR3 sequence: CASSQVWLARRNTGELVF. CDR3 DNA: TGCGCCAGCAGCCAAGTTTGGCTAGCGCGGAGAAACACCGGGGAGCTGGTTTTT.

The CDR3 spells CASSPHFGTTDTQYF. The CDR3 nucleotides read TGTGCCAGCAGCCCGCACTTCGGGACCACAGATACGCAGTATTTT. V is TRBV11-2 and J is TRBJ2-3; D might be TRBD1 or TRBD2, each matching 5 bases. The CDR3 loop spans 15 amino acids. Germline CDR1 SGHAT, CDR2 FQNNGV. V was shortened by 5 bases and J by 2 bases, with 14 bases between the two germline ends.

This clonotype was seen ten or more times. V is TRBV12-3 or TRBV12-4 and J is TRBJ1-1; no definite D call. The CDR3 consists of 13 residues. V was pared by 5 bases and J by 5 bases, with 12 bases between. The CDR3 DNA follows: TGTGCCAGCAGTCTGGGCCCTGGGACTGAAGCTTTCTTT. Amino acid sequence: CASSLGPGTEAFF.